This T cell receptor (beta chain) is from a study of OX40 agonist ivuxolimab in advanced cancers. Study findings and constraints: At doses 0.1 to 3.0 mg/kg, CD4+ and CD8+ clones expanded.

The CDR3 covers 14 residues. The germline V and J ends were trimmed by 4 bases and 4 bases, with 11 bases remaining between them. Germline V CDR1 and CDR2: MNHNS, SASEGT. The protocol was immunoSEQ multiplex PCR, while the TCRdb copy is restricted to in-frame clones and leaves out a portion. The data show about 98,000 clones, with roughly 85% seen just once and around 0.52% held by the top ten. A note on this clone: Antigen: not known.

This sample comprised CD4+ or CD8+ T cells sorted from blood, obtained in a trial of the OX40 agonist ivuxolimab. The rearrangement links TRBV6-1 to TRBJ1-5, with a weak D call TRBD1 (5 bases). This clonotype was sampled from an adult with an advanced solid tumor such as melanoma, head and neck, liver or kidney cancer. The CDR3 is CASSVGGGNQPQHF. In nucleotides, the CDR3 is TGTGCCAGCAGTGTTGGGGGGGGTAATCAGCCCCAGCATTTT.